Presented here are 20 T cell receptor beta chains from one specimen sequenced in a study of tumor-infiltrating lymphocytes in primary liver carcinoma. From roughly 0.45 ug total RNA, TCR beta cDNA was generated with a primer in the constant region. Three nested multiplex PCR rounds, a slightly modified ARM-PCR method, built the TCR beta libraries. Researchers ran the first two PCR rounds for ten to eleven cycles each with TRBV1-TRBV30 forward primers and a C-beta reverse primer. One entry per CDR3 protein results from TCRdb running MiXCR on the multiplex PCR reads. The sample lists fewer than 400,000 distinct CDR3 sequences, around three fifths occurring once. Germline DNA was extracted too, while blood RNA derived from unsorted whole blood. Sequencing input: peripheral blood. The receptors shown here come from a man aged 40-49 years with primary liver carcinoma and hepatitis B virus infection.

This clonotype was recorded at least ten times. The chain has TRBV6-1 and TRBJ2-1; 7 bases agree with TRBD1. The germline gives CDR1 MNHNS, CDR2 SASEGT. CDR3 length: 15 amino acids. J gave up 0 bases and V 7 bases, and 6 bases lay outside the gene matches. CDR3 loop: CASILRDSSYNEQFF. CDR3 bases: TGTGCCAGCATCCTCCGGGACAGCTCCTACAATGAGCAGTTCTTC.

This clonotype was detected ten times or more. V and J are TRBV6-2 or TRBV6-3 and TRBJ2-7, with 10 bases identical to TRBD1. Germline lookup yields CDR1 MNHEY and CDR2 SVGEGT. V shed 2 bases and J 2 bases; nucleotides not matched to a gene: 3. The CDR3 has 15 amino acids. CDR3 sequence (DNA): TGTGCCAGCAGTTACGGGGACAGGGGCCCCTACGAGCAGTACTTC. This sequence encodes CASSYGDRGPYEQYF.

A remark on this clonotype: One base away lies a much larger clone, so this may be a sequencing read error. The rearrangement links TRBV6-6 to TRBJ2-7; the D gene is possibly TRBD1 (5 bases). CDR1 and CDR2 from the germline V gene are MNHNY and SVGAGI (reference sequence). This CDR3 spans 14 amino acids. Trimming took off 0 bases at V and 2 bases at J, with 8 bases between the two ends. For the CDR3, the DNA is TGTGCCAGCAGTTACTCTGTCAGGGCCTACGAGCAGTACTTC. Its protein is CASSYSVRAYEQYF.

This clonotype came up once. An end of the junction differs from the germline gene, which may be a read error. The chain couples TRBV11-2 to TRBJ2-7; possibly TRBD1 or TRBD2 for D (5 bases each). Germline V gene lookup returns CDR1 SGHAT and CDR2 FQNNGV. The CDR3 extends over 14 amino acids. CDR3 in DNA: TGTACCAGCAGCTTAGCCGGGGCTGGCTACGGGCAGTACTTC. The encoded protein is CTSSLAGAGYGQYF.

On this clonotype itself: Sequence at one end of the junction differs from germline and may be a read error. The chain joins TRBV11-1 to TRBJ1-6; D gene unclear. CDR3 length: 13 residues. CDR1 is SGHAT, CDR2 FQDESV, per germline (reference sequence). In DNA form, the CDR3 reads TGTGCCATCAGCGTTCGAATGGCCTCACTCCTCCACTTT. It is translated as CAISVRMASLLHF.

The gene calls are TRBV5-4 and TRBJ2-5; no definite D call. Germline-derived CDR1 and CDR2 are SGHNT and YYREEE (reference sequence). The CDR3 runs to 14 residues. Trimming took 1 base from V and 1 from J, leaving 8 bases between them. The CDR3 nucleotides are TGTGCCAGCAGCTTGACCGGAGCCCAAGAGACCCAGTACTTC. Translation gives CASSLTGAQETQYF.

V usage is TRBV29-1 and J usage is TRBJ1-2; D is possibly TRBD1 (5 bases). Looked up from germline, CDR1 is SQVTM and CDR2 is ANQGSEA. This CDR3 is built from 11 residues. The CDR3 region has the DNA TGCAGTGGTCGACAGACCGATGGCTACACCTTC. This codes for CSGRQTDGYTF.

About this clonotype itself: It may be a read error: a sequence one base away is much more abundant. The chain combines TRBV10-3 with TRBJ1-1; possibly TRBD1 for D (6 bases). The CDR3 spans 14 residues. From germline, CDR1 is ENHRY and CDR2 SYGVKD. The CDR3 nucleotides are TGTGCCATCAGGGGGGACAACCAAAACACTGAAGCTTCCTTT. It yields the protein CAIRGDNQNTEASF.

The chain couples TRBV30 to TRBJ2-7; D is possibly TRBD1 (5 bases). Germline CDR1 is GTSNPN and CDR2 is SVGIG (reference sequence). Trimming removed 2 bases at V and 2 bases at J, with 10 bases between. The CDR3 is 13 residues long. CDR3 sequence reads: CAWSRGLAYEQYF. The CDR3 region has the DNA TGTGCCTGGAGTAGGGGCCTAGCCTACGAGCAGTACTTC.

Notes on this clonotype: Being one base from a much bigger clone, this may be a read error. The CDR3 loop is CASSKYSGSYIEQFF. The CDR3 region has the DNA TGTGCCAGCAGTAAATATAGCGGGAGCTACATTGAGCAGTTCTTC. The chain is built from TRBV6-2 or TRBV6-3 and TRBJ2-1; 9 bases line up with TRBD2. The CDR3 extends over 15 amino acids. Germline loops: CDR1 MNHEY, CDR2 SVGEGT.

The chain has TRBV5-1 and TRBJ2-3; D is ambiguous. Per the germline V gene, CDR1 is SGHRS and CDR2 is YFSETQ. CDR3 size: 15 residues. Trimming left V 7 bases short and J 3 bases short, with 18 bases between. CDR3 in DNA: TGCGCCAGCCGGTTCTCGAGCGCCGAGACAGATACGCAGTATTTT. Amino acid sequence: CASRFSSAETDTQYF.

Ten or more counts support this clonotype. In DNA, the CDR3 is TGTGCCAGCAGCTTAGTCCTGGCGGGAGAGTATCCTAGCACAGATACGCAGTATTTT. Encoded protein: CASSLVLAGEYPSTDTQYF. J is TRBJ2-3 and V is TRBV11-2, with 7 bases that match TRBD2. The CDR3 runs 19 residues. V trimming: 1 base; J trimming: 0 bases; junction bases outside the gene matches: 13. The germline gives CDR1 SGHAT, CDR2 FQNNGV.

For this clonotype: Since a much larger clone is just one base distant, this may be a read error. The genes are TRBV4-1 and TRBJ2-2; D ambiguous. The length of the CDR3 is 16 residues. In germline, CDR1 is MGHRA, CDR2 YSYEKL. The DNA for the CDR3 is TGCGTCAGCAGCCAAGATTACGGGTCGAACACCGGGGAGCTGTTTTTT. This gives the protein CVSSQDYGSNTGELFF.

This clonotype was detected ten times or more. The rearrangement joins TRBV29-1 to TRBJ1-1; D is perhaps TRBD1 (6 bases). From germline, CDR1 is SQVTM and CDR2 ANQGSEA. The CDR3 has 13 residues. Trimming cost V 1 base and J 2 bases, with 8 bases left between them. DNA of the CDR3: TGCAGCGTTGAAGGCAGGGGTAACACTGAAGCTTTCTTT. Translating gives CSVEGRGNTEAFF.

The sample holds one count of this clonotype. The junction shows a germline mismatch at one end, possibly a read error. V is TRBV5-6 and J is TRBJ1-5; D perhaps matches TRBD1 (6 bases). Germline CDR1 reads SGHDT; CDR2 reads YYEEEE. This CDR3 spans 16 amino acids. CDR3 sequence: CASSLVRGGGNQPRHF. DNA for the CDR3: TGTGCCAGCAGCTTGGTTCGGGGCGGGGGCAATCAGCCCCGGCATTTT.

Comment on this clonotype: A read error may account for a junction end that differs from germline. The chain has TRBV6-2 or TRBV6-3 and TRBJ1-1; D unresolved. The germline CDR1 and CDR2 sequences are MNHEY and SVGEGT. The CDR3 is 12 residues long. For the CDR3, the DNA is TGTACCAGCAGGAGACTGAACACTGAAGCATTCTTT. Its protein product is CTSRRLNTEAFF.

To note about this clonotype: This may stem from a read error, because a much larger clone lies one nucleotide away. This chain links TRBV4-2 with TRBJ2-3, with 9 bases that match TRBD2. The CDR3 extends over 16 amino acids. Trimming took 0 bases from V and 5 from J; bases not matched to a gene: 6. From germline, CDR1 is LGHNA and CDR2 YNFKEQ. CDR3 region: CASSQEASGTRDTQYF. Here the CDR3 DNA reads TGTGCCAGCAGCCAAGAAGCTAGCGGGACAAGAGATACGCAGTATTTT.

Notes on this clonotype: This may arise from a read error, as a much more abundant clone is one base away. CDR3 DNA sequence: TGCGCCAGCAGCCAAGAGTATCCAGGGGCAACTAATGAAGAACTGTTTTTT. Encoded protein: CASSQEYPGATNEELFF. This sequence joins TRBV4-1 and TRBJ1-4, with D possibly TRBD1 on 6 matching bases. Looked up from germline, CDR1 is MGHRA and CDR2 is YSYEKL. This CDR3 region has 17 residues.

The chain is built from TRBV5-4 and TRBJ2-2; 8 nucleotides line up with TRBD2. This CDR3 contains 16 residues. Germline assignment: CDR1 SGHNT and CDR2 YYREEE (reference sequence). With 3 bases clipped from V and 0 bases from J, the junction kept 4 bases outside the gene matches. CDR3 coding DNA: TGTGCCAGCAGCTGGGATAGCGGGGCGAACACCGGGGAGCTGTTTTTT. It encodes CASSWDSGANTGELFF.

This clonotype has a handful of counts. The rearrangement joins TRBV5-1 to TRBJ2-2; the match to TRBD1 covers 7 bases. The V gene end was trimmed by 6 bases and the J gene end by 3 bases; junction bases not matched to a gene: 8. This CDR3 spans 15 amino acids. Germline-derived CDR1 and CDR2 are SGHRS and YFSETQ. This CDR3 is CASTDREWDTGELFF. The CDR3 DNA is TGCGCCAGCACCGACAGGGAATGGGACACCGGGGAGCTGTTTTTT.